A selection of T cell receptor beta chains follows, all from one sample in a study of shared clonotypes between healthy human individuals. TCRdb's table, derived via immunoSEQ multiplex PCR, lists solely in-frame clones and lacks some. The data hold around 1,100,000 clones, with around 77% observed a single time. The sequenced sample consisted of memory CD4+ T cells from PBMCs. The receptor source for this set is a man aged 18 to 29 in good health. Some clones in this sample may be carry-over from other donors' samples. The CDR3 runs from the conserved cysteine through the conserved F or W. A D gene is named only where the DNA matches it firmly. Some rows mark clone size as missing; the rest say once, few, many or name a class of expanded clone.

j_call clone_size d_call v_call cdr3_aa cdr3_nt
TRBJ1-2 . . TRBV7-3 CASSLGGDYGYTF TGTGCCAGCAGCTTAGGGGGTGACTATGGCTACACCTTC
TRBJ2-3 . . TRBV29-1 CSVEGAGADTQYF TGCAGCGTTGAGGGAGCAGGGGCAGATACGCAGTATTTT
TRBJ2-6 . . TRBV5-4 CASSGITGANVLTF TGTGCCAGCAGCGGGATTACTGGGGCCAACGTCCTGACTTTC
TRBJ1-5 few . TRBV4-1 CASSPPVGQPQHF TGCGCCAGCAGCCCACCAGTTGGCCAGCCCCAGCATTTT
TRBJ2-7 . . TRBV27 CASSLRPNPSYEQYF TGTGCCAGCAGTTTACGGCCTAACCCCTCCTACGAGCAGTACTTC
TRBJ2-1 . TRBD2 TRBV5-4 CASSLGLAGVYNEQFF TGTGCCAGCAGCTTGGGACTAGCGGGAGTCTACAATGAGCAGTTCTTC
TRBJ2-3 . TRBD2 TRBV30 CAWTRTSGTDTQYF TGTGCCTGGACCCGGACTAGCGGAACAGATACGCAGTATTTT
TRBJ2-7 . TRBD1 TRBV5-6 CASSPGQGLEQYF TGTGCCAGCAGCCCGGGACAGGGCCTCGAGCAGTACTTC
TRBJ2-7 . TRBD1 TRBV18 CASSTTGLSYEQYF TGTGCCAGCTCGACGACAGGGCTCTCCTACGAGCAGTACTTC
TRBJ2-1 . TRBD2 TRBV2 CASRGTSGRSEQFF TGTGCCAGCAGGGGGACTAGCGGGAGAAGTGAGCAGTTCTTC
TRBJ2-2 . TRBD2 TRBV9 CASSVAQAGEGTGELFF TGTGCCAGCAGCGTAGCCCAAGCGGGAGAAGGAACCGGGGAGCTGTTTTTT
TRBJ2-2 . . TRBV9 CASSKLGTHLAGELFF TGTGCCAGCAGCAAATTAGGGACTCACTTGGCCGGGGAGCTGTTTTTT
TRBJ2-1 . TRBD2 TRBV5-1 CASSSLAGSYNEQFF TGCGCCAGCAGCTCTCTAGCGGGCTCCTACAATGAGCAGTTCTTC
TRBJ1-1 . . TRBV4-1 CASSQDRSRGAEAFF TGCGCCAGCAGCCAAGACCGGAGCAGGGGCGCTGAAGCTTTCTTT
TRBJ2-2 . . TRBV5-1 CASSLDGTGELFF TGCGCCAGCAGCTTGGATGGCACCGGGGAGCTGTTTTTT
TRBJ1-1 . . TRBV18 CASSLAQTGLQPAAFF TGTGCCAGCTCACTTGCGCAAACCGGGCTCCAACCGGCCGCTTTCTTT
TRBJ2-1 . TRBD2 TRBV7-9 CASSWRRTSGRLYNEQFF TGTGCCAGCAGCTGGAGACGGACTAGCGGGAGGCTATACAATGAGCAGTTCTTC
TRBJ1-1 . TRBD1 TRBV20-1 CSGQGVEAFF TGCAGTGGACAGGGGGTCGAAGCTTTCTTT
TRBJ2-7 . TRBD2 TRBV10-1 CASSDGSGGSYEQYF TGCGCCAGCAGTGATGGAAGCGGGGGCTCCTACGAGCAGTACTTC
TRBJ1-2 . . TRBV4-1 CASSQGHRDYGYTF TGCGCCAGCAGCCAGGGGCACAGGGACTATGGCTACACCTTC
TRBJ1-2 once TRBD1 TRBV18 CASSSQGNYGYTF TGTGCCAGCTCATCACAGGGGAACTATGGCTACACCTTC
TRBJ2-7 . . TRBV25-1 CASSEFGRGEQYF TGTGCCAGCAGTGAATTCGGCAGGGGCGAGCAGTACTTC
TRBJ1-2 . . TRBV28 CASSLAQYGYTF TGTGCCAGCAGTTTAGCCCAGTATGGCTACACCTTC
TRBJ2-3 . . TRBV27 CASRRDDTQYF TGTGCCAGCAGGAGAGATGATACGCAGTATTTT
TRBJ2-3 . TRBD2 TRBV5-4 CASSFSGRADTQYF TGTGCCAGCAGCTTCAGCGGGAGGGCAGATACGCAGTATTTT
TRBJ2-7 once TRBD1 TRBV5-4 CASSFLSGQGAFEQYF TGTGCCAGCAGCTTCCTCTCGGGGCAGGGGGCATTCGAGCAGTACTTC
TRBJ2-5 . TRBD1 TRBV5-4 CASSLATGEETQYF TGTGCCAGCAGCTTGGCAACAGGGGAAGAGACCCAGTACTTC
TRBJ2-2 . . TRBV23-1 CASSQRWWYGTNTGELFF TGCGCCAGCAGTCAAAGGTGGTGGTACGGAACGAACACCGGGGAGCTGTTTTTT